This T cell receptor (beta chain) appears in the sequencing data of a study of cytomegalovirus exposure and HLA in healthy donors. A word on this clone: What it binds is unknown.

The study, taken as a whole, reports: Across all donors, roughly uniform sequencing depth was an assumption of the presence/absence analyses. A later analysis reportedly found fewer N-insertions in an Asian-associated ancestry cluster than the roughly 670-donor mean.

V lost 3 bases, J lost 11 bases, and 8 bases stayed unmatched. The CDR3 has 13 amino acids. Germline lookup yields CDR1 SGHRS and CDR2 YFSETQ. PCR used 60 Vbeta primers and 13 Jbeta primers. Data came from immunoSEQ multiplex PCR; TCRdb stores just in-frame clones and leaves some out. Of 80,000 or so clones in the sample, 75% were seen once. The V and J genes are TRBV5-1 and TRBJ2-4, with TRBD1 matching 7 bases. This sequence originates from a woman between 40 and 55 years old in good health and CMV-seronegative. The sample was PBMCs. CDR3 sequence: CASSSRDSAVQYF. The CDR3 nucleotides read TGCGCCAGCAGCTCCCGGGACAGCGCTGTTCAGTACTTC.